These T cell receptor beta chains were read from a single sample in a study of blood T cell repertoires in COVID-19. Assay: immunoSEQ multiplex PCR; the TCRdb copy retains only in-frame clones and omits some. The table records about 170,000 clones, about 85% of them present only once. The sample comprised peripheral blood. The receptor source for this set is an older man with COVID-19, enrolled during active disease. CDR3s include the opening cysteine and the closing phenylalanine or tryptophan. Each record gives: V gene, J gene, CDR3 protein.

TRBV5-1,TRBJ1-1,CASSLRGYSTEAFF
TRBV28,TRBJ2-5,CASSLSGGQETQYF
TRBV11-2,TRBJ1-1,CASTGLAEAFF
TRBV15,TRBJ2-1,CATSRVLYNEQFF
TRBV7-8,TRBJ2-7,CASERGGQEQYF
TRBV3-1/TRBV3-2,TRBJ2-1,CASSRNRENYNEQFF
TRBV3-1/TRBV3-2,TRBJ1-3,CASTSQGQEAGNTIYF
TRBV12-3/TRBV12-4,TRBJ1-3,CASSLEPGNTIYF
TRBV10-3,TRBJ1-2,CAISAGSPNYGYTF
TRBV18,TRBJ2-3,CASSPYGTASSTDTQYF
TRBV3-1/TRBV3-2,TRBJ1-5,CASSQVHGEGDNQPQHF
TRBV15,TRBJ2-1,CATSRDPGGYNEQFF
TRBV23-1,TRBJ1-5,CASRNGGGRQPQHF
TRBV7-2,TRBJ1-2,CASSEQLTGYGYTF
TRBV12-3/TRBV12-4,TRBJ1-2,CASSYREGYTF
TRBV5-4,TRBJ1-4,CASSFGLADEKLFF
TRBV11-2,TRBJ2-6,CASSQSGANVLTF
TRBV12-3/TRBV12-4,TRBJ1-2,CASSFQQVSGYTF
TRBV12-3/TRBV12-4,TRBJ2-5,CASSLRETQYF
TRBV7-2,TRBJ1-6,CASSSPTGGISSPLHF
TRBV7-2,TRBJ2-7,CASSLDRANEQYF
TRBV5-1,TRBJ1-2,CASSEGLGSSDGYTF
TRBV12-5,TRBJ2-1,CASDWGHYNEQFF
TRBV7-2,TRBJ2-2,CASSSGLAGRTGELFF
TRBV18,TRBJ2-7,CASSPPGTGKFDEQYF
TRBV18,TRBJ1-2,CASSPRGYGYTF
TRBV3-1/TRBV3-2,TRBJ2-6,CASSQLTGGNSGANVLTF
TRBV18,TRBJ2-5,CASSPVERETQYF
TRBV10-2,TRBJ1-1,CASSGSFTEAFF
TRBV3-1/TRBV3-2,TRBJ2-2,CASSQGLAGANTGELFF
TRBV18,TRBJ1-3,CASSPGGLNGNTIYF
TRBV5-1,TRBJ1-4,CASSLGSDRVWGEKLFF
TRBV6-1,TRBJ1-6,CASSESRSGPLHF
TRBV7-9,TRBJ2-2,CASSLAGTGGYTGELFF
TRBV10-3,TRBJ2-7,CAISDVDRGRYEQYF
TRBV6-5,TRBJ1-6,CASSYGGSSYNSPLHF
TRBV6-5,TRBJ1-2,CASVRQGDYGYTF
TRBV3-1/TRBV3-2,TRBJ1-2,CASRAWSGYTF
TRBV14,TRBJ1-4,CASSQGTGDIRVFSEKLFF
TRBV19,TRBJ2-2,CASTDRGADGELFF
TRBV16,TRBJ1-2,CASSQDRGTYGYTF
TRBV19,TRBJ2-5,CASRQAGETQYF
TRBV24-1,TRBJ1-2,CATSDGGTVYGYTF
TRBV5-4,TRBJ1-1,CASSRELVNTEAFF